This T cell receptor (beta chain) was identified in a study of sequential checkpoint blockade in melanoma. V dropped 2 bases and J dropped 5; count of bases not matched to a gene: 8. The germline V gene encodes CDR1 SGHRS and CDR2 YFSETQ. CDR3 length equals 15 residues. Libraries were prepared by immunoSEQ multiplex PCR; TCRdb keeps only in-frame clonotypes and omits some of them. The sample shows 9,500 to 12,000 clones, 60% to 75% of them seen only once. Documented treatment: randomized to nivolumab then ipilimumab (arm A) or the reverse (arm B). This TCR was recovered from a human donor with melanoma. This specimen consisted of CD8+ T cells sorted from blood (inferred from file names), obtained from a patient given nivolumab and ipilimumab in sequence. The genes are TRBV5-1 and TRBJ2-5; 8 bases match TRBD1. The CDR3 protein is CASSLGDSGGETQYF. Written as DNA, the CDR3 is TGCGCCAGCAGCTTAGGCGACTCAGGGGGCGAGACCCAGTACTTC.